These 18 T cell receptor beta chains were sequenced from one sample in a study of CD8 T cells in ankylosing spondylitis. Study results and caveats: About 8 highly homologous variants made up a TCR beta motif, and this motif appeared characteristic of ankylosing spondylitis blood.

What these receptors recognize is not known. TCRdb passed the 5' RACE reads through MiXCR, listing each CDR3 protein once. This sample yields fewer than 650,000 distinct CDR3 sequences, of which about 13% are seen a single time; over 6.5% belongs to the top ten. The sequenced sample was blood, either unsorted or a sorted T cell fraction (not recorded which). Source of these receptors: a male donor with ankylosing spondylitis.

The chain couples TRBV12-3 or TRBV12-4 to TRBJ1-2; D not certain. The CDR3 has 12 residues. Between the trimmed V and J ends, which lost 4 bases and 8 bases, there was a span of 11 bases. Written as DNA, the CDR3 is TGTGCCAGCAGTTCCAACGGAGAGGGCTACACCTTC. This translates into CASSSNGEGYTF.

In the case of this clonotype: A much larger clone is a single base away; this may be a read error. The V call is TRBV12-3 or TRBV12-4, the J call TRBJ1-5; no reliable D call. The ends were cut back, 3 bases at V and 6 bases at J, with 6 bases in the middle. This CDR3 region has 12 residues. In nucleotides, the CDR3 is TGTGCCAGCAGTTTTAACATTCAGCCCCAGCATTTT. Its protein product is CASSFNIQPQHF.

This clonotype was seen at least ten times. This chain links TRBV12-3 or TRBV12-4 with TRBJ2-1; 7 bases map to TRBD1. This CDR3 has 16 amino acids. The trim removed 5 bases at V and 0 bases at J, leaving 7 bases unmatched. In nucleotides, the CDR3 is TGTGCCAGCAGTCTAGGGGGCTTCCGCTCCTACAATGAGCAGTTCTTC. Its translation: CASSLGGFRSYNEQFF.

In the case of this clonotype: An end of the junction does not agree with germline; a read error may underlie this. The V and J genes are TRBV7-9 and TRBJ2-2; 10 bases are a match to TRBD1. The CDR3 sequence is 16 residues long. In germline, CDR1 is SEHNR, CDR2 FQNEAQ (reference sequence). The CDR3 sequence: CGSSFRQGADTGELFF. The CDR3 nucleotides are TGTGGCAGCAGCTTCCGACAGGGGGCGGACACCGGGGAGCTGTTTTTT.

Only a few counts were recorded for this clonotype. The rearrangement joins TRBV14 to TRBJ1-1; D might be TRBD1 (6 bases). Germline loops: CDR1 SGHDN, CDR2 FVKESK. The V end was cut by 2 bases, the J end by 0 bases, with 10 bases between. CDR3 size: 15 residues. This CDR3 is CASSQQTGMNTEAFF. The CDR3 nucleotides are TGTGCCAGCAGCCAACAAACAGGGATGAACACTGAAGCTTTCTTT.

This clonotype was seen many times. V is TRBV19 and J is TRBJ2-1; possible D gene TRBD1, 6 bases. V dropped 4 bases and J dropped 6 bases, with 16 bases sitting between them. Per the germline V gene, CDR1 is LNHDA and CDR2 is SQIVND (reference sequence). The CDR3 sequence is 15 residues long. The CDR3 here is CASSKVRGFSNEQFF. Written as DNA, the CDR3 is TGTGCCAGTAGTAAGGTCAGGGGTTTTTCCAATGAGCAGTTCTTC.

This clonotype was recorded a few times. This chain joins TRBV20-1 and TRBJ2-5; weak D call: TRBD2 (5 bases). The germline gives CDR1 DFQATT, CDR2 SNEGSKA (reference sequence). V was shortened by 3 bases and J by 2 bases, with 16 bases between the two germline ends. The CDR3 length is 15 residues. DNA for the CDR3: TGCAGTGCTAGCCTTGGAGGAGTGGGTCAAGAGACCCAGTACTTC. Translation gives CSASLGGVGQETQYF.

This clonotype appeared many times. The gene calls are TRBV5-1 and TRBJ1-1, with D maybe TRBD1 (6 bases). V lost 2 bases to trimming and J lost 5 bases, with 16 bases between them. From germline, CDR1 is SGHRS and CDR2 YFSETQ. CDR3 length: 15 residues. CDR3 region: CASSFSGGLVTEAFF. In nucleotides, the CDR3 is TGCGCCAGCAGCTTCTCCGGGGGCTTAGTTACTGAAGCTTTCTTT.

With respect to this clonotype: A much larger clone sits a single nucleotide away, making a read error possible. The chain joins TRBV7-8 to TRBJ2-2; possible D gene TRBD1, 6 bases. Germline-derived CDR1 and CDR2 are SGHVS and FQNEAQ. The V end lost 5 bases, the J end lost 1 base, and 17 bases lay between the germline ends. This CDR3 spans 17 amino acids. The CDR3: CASSPRQEGGNTGELFF. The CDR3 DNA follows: TGTGCCAGCAGCCCACGTCAGGAAGGGGGGAACACCGGGGAGCTGTTTTTT.

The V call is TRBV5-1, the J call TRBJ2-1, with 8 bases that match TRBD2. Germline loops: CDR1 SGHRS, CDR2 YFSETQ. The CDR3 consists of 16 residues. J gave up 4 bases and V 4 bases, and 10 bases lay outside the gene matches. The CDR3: CASSPSVSGVYNEQFF. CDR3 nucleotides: TGCGCCAGCAGCCCCTCGGTTAGCGGGGTATACAATGAGCAGTTCTTC. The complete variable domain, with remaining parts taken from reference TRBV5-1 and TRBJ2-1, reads KAGVTQTPRYLIKTRGQQVTLSCSPISGHRSVSWYQQTPGQGLQFLFEYFSETQRNKGNFPGRFSGRQFSNSRSEMNVSTLELGDSALYLCASSPSVSGVYNEQFFGPGTRLTVL.

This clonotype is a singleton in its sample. The CDR3 is CASSWELAGEGEQFF. CDR3 in DNA: TGTGCCAGCAGTTGGGAACTAGCGGGAGAGGGGGAGCAGTTCTTC. The chain is built from TRBV2 and TRBJ2-1; 11 bases line up with TRBD2. V dropped 5 bases and J dropped 10; count of bases not matched to a gene: 10. Germline lookup yields CDR1 SNHLY and CDR2 FYNNEI. This CDR3 is built from 15 residues.

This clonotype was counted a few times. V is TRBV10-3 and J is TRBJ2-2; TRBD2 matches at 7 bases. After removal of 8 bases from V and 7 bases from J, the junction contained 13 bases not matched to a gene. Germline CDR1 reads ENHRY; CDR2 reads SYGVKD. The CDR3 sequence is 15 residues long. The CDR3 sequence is CAIHDTRTRDGELFF. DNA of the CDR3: TGTGCCATCCACGACACTAGGACTAGAGACGGGGAGCTGTTTTTT.

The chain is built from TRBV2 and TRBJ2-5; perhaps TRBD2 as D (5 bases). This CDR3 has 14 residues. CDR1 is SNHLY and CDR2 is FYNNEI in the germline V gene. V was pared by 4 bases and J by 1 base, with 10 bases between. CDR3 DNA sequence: TGTGCCAGCAGTGGGCGAGGGCCCCAAGAGACCCAGTACTTC. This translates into CASSGRGPQETQYF.

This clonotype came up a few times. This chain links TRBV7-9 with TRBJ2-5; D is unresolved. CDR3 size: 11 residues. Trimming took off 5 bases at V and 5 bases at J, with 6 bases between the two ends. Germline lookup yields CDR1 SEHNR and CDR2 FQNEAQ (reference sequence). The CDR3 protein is CASSAPETQYF. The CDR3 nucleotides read TGTGCCAGCAGCGCCCCGGAGACCCAGTACTTC. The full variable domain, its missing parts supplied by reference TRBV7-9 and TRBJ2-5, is DTGVSQNPRHKITKRGQNVTFRCDPISEHNRLYWYRQTLGQGPEFLTYFQNEAQLEKSRLLSDRFSAERPKGSFSTLEIQRTEQGDSAMYLCASSAPETQYFGPGTRLLVL.

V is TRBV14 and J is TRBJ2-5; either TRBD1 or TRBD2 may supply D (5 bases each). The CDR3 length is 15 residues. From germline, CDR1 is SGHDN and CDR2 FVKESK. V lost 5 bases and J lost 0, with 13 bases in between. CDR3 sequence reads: CASSSGAFYQETQYF. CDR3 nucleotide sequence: TGTGCCAGCAGCTCCGGGGCGTTCTACCAAGAGACCCAGTACTTC.

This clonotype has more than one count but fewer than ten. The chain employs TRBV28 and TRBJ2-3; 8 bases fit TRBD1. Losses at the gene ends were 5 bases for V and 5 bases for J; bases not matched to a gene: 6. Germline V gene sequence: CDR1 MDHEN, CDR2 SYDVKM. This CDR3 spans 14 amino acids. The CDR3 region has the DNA TGTGCCAGCAGTACACAGGGGGTGGTAGATACGCAGTATTTT. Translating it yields CASSTQGVVDTQYF.

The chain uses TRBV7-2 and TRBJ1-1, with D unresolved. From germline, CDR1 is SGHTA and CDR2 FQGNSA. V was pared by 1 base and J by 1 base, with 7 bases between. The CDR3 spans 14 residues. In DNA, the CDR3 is TGTGCCAGCAGCTTAGGTTTCAGGAACACTGAAGCTTTCTTT. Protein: CASSLGFRNTEAFF.

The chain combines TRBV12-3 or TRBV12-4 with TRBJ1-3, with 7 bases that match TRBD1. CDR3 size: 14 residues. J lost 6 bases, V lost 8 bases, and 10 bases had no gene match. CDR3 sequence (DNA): TGTGCCAGCTGTGCTCGGACAGGAGAAAACACCATATATTTT. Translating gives CASCARTGENTIYF.